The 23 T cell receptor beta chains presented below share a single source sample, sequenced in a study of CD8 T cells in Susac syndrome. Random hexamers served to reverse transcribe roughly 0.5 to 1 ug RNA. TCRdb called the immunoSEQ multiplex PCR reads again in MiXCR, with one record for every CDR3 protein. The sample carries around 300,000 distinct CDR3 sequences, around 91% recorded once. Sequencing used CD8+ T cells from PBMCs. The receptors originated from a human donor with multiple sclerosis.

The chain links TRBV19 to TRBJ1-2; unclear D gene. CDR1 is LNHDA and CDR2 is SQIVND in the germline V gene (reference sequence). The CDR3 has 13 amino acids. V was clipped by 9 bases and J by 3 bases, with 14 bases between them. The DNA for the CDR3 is TGTGCCAGCCGTGAGGCTCCCTACTATGGCTACACCTTC. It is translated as CASREAPYYGYTF.

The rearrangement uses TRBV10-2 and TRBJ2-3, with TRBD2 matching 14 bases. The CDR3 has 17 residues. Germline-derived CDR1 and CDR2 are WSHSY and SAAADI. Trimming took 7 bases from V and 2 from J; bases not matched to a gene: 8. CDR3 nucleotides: TGCGCCAGCACCCCGGGACTAGCGGGGGCAATCACAGATACGCAGTATTTT. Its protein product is CASTPGLAGAITDTQYF.

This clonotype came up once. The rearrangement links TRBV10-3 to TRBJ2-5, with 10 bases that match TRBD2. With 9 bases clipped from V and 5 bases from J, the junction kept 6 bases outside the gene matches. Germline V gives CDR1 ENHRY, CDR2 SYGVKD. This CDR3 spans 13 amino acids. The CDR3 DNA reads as TGTGCCATAGCGAGCGGGAGGGAGGAGACCCAGTACTTC. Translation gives CAIASGREETQYF.

The CDR3 DNA is TGCAGTGCTAGAGAACAGGAGGGGCCATATGGCTACACCTTC. Translated, it gives CSAREQEGPYGYTF. The chain employs TRBV20-1 and TRBJ1-2; perhaps TRBD1 as D (5 bases). The length of the CDR3 is 14 residues. The germline CDR1 and CDR2 sequences are DFQATT and SNEGSKA (reference sequence). V gave up 0 bases and J gave up 5 bases, with 13 bases separating them.

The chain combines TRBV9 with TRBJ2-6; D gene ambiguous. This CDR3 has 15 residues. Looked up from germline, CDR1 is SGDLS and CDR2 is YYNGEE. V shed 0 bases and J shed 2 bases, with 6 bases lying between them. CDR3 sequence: CASSVEPPGANVLTF. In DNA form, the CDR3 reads TGTGCCAGCAGCGTAGAGCCCCCTGGGGCCAACGTCCTGACTTTC.

The CDR3 region has the DNA TGTGCCAGCAGCTTAACAGGGACAGAATACGAGCAGTACTTC. It is translated as CASSLTGTEYEQYF. The chain carries TRBV13 and TRBJ2-7; 7 bases fit TRBD1. The germline gives CDR1 PRHDT, CDR2 FYEKMQ (reference sequence). This CDR3 has 14 amino acids. The J segment lost 4 bases and the V segment lost 2 bases, leaving 5 bases of the junction unmatched.

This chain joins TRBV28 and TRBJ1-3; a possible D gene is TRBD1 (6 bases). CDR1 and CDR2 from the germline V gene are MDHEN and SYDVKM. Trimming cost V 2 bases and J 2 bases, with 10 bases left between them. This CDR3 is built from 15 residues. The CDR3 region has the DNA TGTGCCAGCAGTTTAAGCAGGGGTGCTGGAAACACCATATATTTT. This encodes CASSLSRGAGNTIYF.

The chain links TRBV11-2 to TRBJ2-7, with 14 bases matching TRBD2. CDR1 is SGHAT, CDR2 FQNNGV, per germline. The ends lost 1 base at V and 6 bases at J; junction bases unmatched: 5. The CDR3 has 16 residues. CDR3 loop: CASSLAVGLAGVEQYF. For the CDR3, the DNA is TGTGCCAGCAGCTTAGCCGTGGGACTAGCGGGAGTCGAGCAGTACTTC.

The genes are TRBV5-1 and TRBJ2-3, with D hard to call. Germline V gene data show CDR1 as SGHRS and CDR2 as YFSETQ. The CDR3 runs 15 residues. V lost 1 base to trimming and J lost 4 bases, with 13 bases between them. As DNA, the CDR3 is TGCGCCAGCAGCTTGTTTGACCCTCAGGCAGATACGCAGTATTTT. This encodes CASSLFDPQADTQYF.

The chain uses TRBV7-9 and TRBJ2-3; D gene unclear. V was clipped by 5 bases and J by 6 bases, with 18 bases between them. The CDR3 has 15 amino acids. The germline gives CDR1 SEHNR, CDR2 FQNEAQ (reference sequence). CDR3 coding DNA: TGTGCCAGCAGCCCGGGCCCCACAAGAGCGGATACGCAGTATTTT. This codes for CASSPGPTRADTQYF.

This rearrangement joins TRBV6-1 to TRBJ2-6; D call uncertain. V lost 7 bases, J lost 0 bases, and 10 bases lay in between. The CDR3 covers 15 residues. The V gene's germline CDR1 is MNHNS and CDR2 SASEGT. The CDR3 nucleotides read TGTGCCAGCACCGACGGGTTCTCTGGGGCCAACGTCCTGACTTTC. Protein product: CASTDGFSGANVLTF.

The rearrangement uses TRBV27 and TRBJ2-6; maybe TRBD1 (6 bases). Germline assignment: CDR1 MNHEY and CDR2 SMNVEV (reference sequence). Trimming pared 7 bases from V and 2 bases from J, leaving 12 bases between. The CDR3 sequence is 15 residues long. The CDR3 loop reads CASTKQGAGANVLTF. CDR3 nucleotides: TGTGCCAGCACTAAACAGGGAGCTGGGGCCAACGTCCTGACTTTC.

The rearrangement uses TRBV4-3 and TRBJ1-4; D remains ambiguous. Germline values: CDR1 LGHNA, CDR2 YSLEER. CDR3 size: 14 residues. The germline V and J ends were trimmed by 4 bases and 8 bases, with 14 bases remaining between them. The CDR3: CASSPGRGGEKLFF. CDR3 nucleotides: TGCGCCAGCAGCCCCGGACGGGGAGGAGAAAAACTGTTTTTT.

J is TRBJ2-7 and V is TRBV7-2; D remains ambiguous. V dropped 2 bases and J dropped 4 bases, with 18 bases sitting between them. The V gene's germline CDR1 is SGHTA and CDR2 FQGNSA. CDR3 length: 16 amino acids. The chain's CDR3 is CASSLSLQRRRYEQYF. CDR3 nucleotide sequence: TGTGCCAGCAGCTTAAGCCTACAGAGGAGAAGGTACGAGCAGTACTTC.

This chain's CDR3 is CATAGPTAFTF. In DNA form, the CDR3 reads TGTGCCACCGCGGGACCGACCGCTTTCACCTTC. The chain joins TRBV27 to TRBJ1-2, with D possibly TRBD1 on 5 matching bases. From germline, CDR1 is MNHEY and CDR2 SMNVEV (reference sequence). Between the trimmed V and J ends, which lost 10 bases and 13 bases, there was a span of 19 bases. CDR3 size: 11 residues.

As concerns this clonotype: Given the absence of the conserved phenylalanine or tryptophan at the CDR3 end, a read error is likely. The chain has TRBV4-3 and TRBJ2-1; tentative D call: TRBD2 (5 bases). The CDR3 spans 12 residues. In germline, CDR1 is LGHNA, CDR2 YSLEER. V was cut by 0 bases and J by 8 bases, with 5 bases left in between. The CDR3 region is CASSQDGDEQFL. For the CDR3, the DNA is TGCGCCAGCAGCCAAGACGGGGATGAGCAGTTCCTC.

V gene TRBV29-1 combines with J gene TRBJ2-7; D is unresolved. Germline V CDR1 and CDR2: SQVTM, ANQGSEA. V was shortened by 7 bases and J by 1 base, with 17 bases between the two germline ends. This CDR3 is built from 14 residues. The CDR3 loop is CSAKLAGLSYEQYF. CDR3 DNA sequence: TGCAGCGCAAAGTTAGCCGGGCTTTCCTACGAGCAGTACTTC.

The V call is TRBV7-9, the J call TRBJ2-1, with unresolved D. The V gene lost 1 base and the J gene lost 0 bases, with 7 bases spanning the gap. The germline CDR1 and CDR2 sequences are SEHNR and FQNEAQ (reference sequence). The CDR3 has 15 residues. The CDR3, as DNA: TGTGCCAGCAGCTTAGGGCAGAACTCCTACAATGAGCAGTTCTTC. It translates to CASSLGQNSYNEQFF.

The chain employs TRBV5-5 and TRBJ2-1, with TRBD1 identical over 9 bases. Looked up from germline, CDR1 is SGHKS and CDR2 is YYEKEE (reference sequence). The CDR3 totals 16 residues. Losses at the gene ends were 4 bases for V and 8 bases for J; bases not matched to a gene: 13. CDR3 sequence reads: CASSTLQGAFLDEQFF. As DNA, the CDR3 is TGTGCCAGCAGCACCTTACAGGGGGCCTTTTTGGATGAGCAGTTCTTC.

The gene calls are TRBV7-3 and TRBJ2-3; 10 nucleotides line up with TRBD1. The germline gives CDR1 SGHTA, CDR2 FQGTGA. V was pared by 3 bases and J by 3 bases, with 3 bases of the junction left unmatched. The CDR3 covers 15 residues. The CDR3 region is CASSFGQGGTDTQYF. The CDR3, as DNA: TGTGCCAGCAGCTTTGGACAGGGGGGTACAGATACGCAGTATTTT.

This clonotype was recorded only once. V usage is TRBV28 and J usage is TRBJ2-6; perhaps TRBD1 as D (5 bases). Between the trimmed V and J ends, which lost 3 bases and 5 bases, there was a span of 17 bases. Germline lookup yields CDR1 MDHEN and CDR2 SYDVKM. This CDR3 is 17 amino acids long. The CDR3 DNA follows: TGTGCCAGCAGTTTCCAAGGGGTCGTCCCCCGGGCCAACGTCCTGACTTTC. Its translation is CASSFQGVVPRANVLTF.

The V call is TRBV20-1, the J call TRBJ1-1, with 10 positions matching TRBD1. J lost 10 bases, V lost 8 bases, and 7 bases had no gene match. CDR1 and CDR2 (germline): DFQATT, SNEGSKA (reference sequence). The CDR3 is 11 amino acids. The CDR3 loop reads CSKRQGARAFF. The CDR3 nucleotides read TGCAGTAAAAGACAGGGGGCGCGAGCTTTCTTT.

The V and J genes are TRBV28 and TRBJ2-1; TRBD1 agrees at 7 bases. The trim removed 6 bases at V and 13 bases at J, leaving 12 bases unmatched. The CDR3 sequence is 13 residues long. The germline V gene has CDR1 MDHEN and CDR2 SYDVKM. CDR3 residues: CASSLEVRTGQFF. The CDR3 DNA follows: TGTGCCAGCAGCCTAGAGGTGAGGACAGGCCAGTTCTTC.